The T cell receptor beta chain described here comes from a study of PD-L1 blockade in urothelial cancer. Background on the study: Blood analyses occurred 3 weeks (second dose) and 6 weeks post treatment start.

This CDR3 contains 16 residues. V dropped 0 bases and J dropped 6; count of bases not matched to a gene: 7. Germline CDR1 and CDR2: SGHRS and YFSETQ. Repertoires were generated with immunoSEQ multiplex PCR, while TCRdb's copy carries only in-frame clones and drops some. Of 56,000 or so clones in the sample, roughly 85% were seen once. With regard to this clone: The antigen is not known.

Specified time point: pretreatment peripheral blood. Findings and limits, study-wide: Greater 3-week expansion of tumor-associated blood clones was recorded for durable-benefit patients.

The V and J genes are TRBV5-1 and TRBJ2-3, with 10 bases that match TRBD2. The specimen was PBMCs, collected around atezolizumab (anti-PD-L1) treatment. This sequence originates from a man between 70 and 80 years old with urothelial cancer. The CDR3 spells CASSLGASGSGDTQYF. The CDR3 bases are TGCGCCAGCAGCTTGGGGGCTAGCGGGAGCGGGGATACGCAGTATTTT.